This T cell receptor (beta chain) was documented in a study of blood T cell repertoires in COVID-19. Study background: Collection of acute and convalescent COVID-19 samples took place in the United States, Italy and Spain.

In the original analysis: From reference gene primer amplification, estimates of nucleated cell counts were derived. Sequencing used immunoSEQ multiplex PCR; TCRdb keeps in-frame clones, though not all of them. The V and J calls and clone size come from that table; D and trimming were worked out from the DNA. The sample lists tens of thousands of clones, 70% to 90% occurring once. V was pared by 9 bases and J by 0 bases, with 8 bases of the junction left unmatched. Germline assignment: CDR1 SGHTA and CDR2 FQGNSA. The CDR3 has 16 amino acids. This chain joins TRBV7-2 and TRBJ2-4, with 10 positions matching TRBD2. This TCR was sampled from a woman aged 55-70 years with acute or convalescent COVID-19. Sequenced material: peripheral blood. This CDR3 reads CASGLAVNLAKNIQYF. CDR3 nucleotide sequence: TGTGCCAGTGGACTAGCGGTAAACCTAGCCAAAAACATTCAGTACTTC.